A single T cell receptor beta chain is shown here with its context. Possible read error: a much larger clone is one base away. TCRdb independently ran MiXCR on the 5' RACE reads; one entry per CDR3 protein. The top ten hold 3% to 4% of the sample, which has around 10,000 distinct CDR3 sequences, more than 15% seen once. The sorted Tregs were CD4+CD25+CD127-/low cells. V was clipped by 6 bases and J by 5 bases, with 23 bases between them. This CDR3 is built from 16 residues. CDR1 and CDR2 (germline): DFQATT, SNEGSKA (reference sequence). The chain carries TRBV20-1 and TRBJ2-1; the D is unclear. Sequencing was carried out using Tregs sorted from a lymph node. The clonotype comes from a female donor with breast cancer. The CDR3 loop reads CSAPLEWPAPNNEQFF. The CDR3 DNA sequence: TGCAGTGCCCCACTGGAGTGGCCAGCTCCCAACAATGAGCAGTTCTTC.